Each of the 4 T cell receptor beta chains below was sequenced from the same sample in a study of identical twins (dated by TCRdb to between 2015 and 2016). Receptor libraries were prepared by 5' RACE. The sequencer listed for this sample is Illumina HiSeq 2000. TCRdb trimmed public reads at Q25 via fastp, called clones via MiXCR and kept in-frame beta chains. Rows merge per CDR3 protein into single entries with the most common DNA and genes. The sample table records about 720,000 distinct CDR3 sequences; over 8.5% of these occur just once. The ten largest clones capture around 0.98% of the sample. These data were also reused for a study on yellow fever vaccine responses in identical twins.

Sequencing was performed on PBMCs. Receptor source: a young woman in good health.

This clonotype was seen a handful of times. The rearrangement joins TRBV3-1 to TRBJ2-7; TRBD1 matches 8 bases. Germline V gene lookup returns CDR1 LGHDT and CDR2 YNNKEL (reference sequence). V lost 3 bases to trimming and J lost 6 bases; unmatched junction nucleotides: 13. CDR3 length equals 16 residues. The CDR3 coding sequence is TGTGCCAGCAGCCACGACAGGGGAGGCCTAGCTCGCGAGCAGTACTTC. This translates into CASSHDRGGLAREQYF.

This clonotype was seen many times. The CDR3: CASTVDSYNEQFF. For the CDR3, the DNA is TGTGCCAGCACCGTCGACAGTTACAATGAGCAGTTCTTC. This chain uses TRBV21-1 with TRBJ2-1; TRBD1 is the table's D call, not checked against the DNA. TRBV21-1 is annotated as a pseudogene. This CDR3 is built from 13 residues.

This clonotype was counted between two and nine times. The chain has TRBV29-1 and TRBJ2-5; 8 bases agree with TRBD1. Germline V gene lookup returns CDR1 SQVTM and CDR2 ANQGSEA. V dropped 7 bases and J dropped 4; count of bases not matched to a gene: 5. The CDR3 length is 12 residues. The CDR3 DNA follows: TGCAGCGCGGACAGGGCCCCAGAGACCCAGTACTTC. Translation: CSADRAPETQYF.

This clonotype came up many times. The V gene is TRBV7-9, the J gene TRBJ1-2; tentative D call: TRBD1 (6 bases). Germline V gene data show CDR1 as SEHNR and CDR2 as FQNEAQ (reference sequence). V was pared by 3 bases and J by 3 bases, with 14 bases between. This CDR3 is built from 15 residues. The DNA of the CDR3 is TGTGCCAGCAGCTTGGGACAAGCTAAGCACTATGGCTACACCTTC. It specifies CASSLGQAKHYGYTF.